This T cell receptor beta chain was sequenced for a study of cytomegalovirus exposure and HLA in healthy donors (dated by TCRdb to about 2017). Regarding the study in general: An earlier analysis of fewer than 750 of the donors reported approximately 260 Gb of sequence data and 117 million unique TCR beta sequences obtained from some 200 million T cells. Roughly 300 gigabases of sequencing data and approximately 84 million unique TCR sequences were included in an early release covering about 700 HLA-typed donors. Among the approximately 400 genotyped donors, around 79% belonged to the genetic ancestry cluster associated with self-reported Caucasian donors. The study aimed to test whether signatures of past pathogen exposure could be identified by cataloging public T cell receptors. Using immunosequencing, the study profiled T cell repertoires from 550 to 750 subjects and related those repertoires to cytomegalovirus serostatus. Besides the first cohort of approximately 710 subjects, a separate validation cohort made up of 95 to 150 different subjects was used. High-throughput TCR immunosequencing, statistical association of individual TCRs with disease status, and machine learning were combined to predict cytomegalovirus infection status. To study patterns of TCR occurrence, a later analysis re-analyzed previously published TCR beta repertoires from 500 to 850 donors and added high-resolution HLA genotyping. Rather than drawing on any new phenotypic data, the later analysis identified candidate immune exposures from TCR beta sequences and the way those sequences occurred across donors. To decide whether each TCR beta V gene segment behaved as functional or pseudogenic, an earlier analysis of some 540 of the donors relied on high-throughput TCR beta sequencing. Donor age, sex, ethnicity and CMV serostatus were collected together with the repertoire data. A later genetic analysis took genome-wide SNP genotypes for about 65% of the 666 donors and used that subset as a discovery cohort. All discovery cohort repertoires had been generated using a single sequencing platform. Both class I and class II loci were covered by HLA typing, at four-digit resolution. The number of donors typed differed by locus, with 629-630 for A, B, C, DRB1 and DQB1, around 500 for DQA1, 600 to 610 for DPA1, and around 430 for DPB1. Roughly 5 DR-DQ haplotypes were handled as single units for association and clustering, since linkage in the cohort was strong. On average, roughly 250,000 unique TCR beta nucleotide sequences were sequenced per donor among 300 to 500 genotyped donors of the cohort, with roughly 18% of those sequences being non-productive.

Counted from cysteine to phenylalanine, this CDR3 has 14 amino acids. The read is trimmed to its CDR3 DNA, 42 bases read in frame from base 1. As encoded in the germline V gene, CDR1 is MGHRA while CDR2 is YSYEKL. For this chain, trimming is 4 bases at the V end and 5 bases at the J end, and the number of junction bases without a gene match is 8. The cohort consisted of some 730 healthy bone marrow donors. At the time of sampling, all cohort members were nominally healthy, though unrecorded immune exposures were likely present. The donor tested CMV seropositive and was one of the 289 seropositive cohort members. Every donor gave a peripheral blood sample, and the peripheral blood mononuclear cells from that sample were used for TCR beta sequencing. The Qiagen DNeasy Blood Extraction Kit was used to extract genomic DNA from the blood cell samples. To note about this clone: What antigen it recognizes has not been identified. No qualities accompany the bases; no much larger clone lies one base away.

Broader findings and caveats from the paper: At a false discovery rate of 0.05, a later analysis linked approximately 18,000 TCR beta sequences to specific HLA alleles. An earlier analysis of approximately 600 of the donors showed that most TCR beta V segments appeared in productive rearrangements either about 87% or about 30% of the time, which broadly matched IMGT annotations. An association between a missense DCLRE1C variant and V-gene and J-gene trimming of TCR beta chains was found in a later genetic analysis and replicated in an independent cohort. Linkage disequilibrium might explain the correlated functional status among segregating V segments, but an unknown experimental factor could not be excluded. Across donors, most TCR sequences were observed very rarely, whereas some public TCRs were present in many individuals. In a later analysis, HLA-associated TCR beta chains were found to be more clonally expanded and to have lower generation probabilities than equally common non-associated chains. Some IMGT-functional V segments, including TRBV6-2 and TRBV6-3, could not be distinguished by the 87-base-pair reads and were therefore excluded. A total of about 150 TCR beta chains were listed by the study as associated with cytomegalovirus. For the cohort, immune exposure information was limited to CMV serostatus. The authors suggested that the approach could potentially be extended to other disease states and immunological phenotypes. Compared with the roughly 600-donor mean, donors in an Asian-associated ancestry cluster had fewer N-insertions in productive TCRs, according to a later genetic analysis. Because counts were too low, about 15 rarely observed V segments, including chromosome 9 orphons, were left out of the earlier analysis of a few hundred of the donors. HLA typing was unavailable for some donors at each locus, so association tests used only the typed subset. The classifier was reported to diagnose cytomegalovirus status with high specificity and sensitivity in both the original and validation cohorts. In a later analysis, most CMV-associated TCR beta chains were found to appear HLA-restricted, with HLA associations seemingly driven largely by CMV exposure. In a later analysis, the rate of TCR association differed among HLA loci, with DRB1 alleles having the most associated TCRs and HLA-C alleles having the fewest. This cohort had only TCR beta chains sequenced, and the lack of alpha or paired-chain data limited which features could be detected. A later analysis reported that several top co-occurrence clusters appeared linked to parvovirus B19, influenza, CMV and Epstein-Barr virus. A further reported finding was that TCR beta sequences accurately predicted the HLA-A and HLA-B alleles for most subjects in the first cohort. A few of the identified cytomegalovirus-associated TCR beta chains were confirmed in vitro to be specific for cytomegalovirus antigens. When HLA alleles, especially DR and DQ, strongly co-occurred, attributing TCR associations to individual alleles was difficult. A cluster of highly shared sequence variants was judged likely to represent a technical artifact of the sequencing pipeline. Presence/absence analyses assumed roughly uniform sequencing depth across donors, an assumption that may not hold.

Library prep was done by the immunoSEQ multiplex PCR assay. For the multiplex PCR, a mixture combining 60 forward primers for TCR Vbeta segments and 13 reverse primers for TCR Jbeta segments was used. The CDR3 region of rearranged TCR beta genes was amplified from genomic DNA by a multiplex PCR assay. On the Illumina HiSeq System, the amplified TCR beta libraries were sequenced as 87-base-pair reads. The paper's data handling went like this. A later analysis tallied 75 million to 85 million unique TCR beta chains across the approximately 670 repertoires, and about 12 million of those chains were shared by two or more donors. Raw reads were error-corrected and collapsed into unique sequences with a nearest-neighbor algorithm that merged closely related sequences to remove PCR and sequencing errors. V, D and J gene segments were assigned by aligning CDR3 sequences to IMGT reference sequences. For a sequence to be retained, a match of at least six nucleotides was required to both a V gene segment and a J gene segment. Rearrangements were classified as productive when the CDR3 lacked stop codons and remained in frame with V and J, and all other rearrangements were classified as non-productive. Following IMGT convention, CDR3 was defined as the stretch from the second conserved V-encoded cysteine up to the conserved J-encoded phenylalanine. The earlier analysis of 587 of the donors excluded sequences that lacked an unambiguous match to a single V gene segment. In an earlier analysis of a few hundred of the donors, V segments were called functional above 56.7% productive rearrangements and were called segregating when the between-donor standard deviation exceeded 5%. A statistical classification framework was built to diagnose cytomegalovirus status from the catalog of TCR beta chain sequences. In a later analysis, V and J genes were assigned by comparing TCR nucleotide sequences against IMGT/GENE-DB human TR gene sequences. Using the TCRdist pipeline, a later analysis assigned CDR3 sequences along with most-parsimonious VDJ recombination scenarios. In a later analysis, every TCR beta chain was defined by the combination of its CDR3 amino acid sequence and its V-gene family, and reads without a unique V-gene family were dropped. To address suspected cross-contamination and a sequencing artifact, a later analysis removed roughly 580 highly shared, low-generation-probability nucleotide sequences. In a later analysis, a clonal expansion index was calculated for each public chain from normalized within-repertoire ranks of inferred template counts. In a later analysis, generation probabilities were computed using a VDJ recombination model fitted to out-of-frame rearrangements, and the results were checked against IGoR. In a later analysis, hypergeometric tests were used to score TCR-TCR, TCR-HLA and TCR-CMV co-occurrence, with a repertoire-size bias correction applied to TCR pairs. A later analysis estimated false discovery rates by permuting HLA or CMV assignments 20 times. In a later analysis, co-occurring TCRs were grouped using DBSCAN, with TCRdist sequence similarity added in when clustering inside HLA-allele-positive subsets. Co-occurrence clustering excluded repertoires with fewer than 30,000 or more than 120,000 public chains, plus five with anomalous nucleotide sharing. Held by TCRdb, this immuneACCESS table contains in-frame sequences only and omits some clones. Under half of the omission traces to an unresolved V gene where checked; the cause of the rest is unknown. For V, J and clone size, that table is used; D and trimming come from the DNA. The sample includes under 200,000 clones, with around 80% observed a single time. The ten most abundant clones make up nearly 4.5% of the sample.

Sequencing was carried out using PBMCs. Recombination linked TRBV4-1 to TRBJ2-7; the central 7 bases match TRBD2. This clonotype was obtained from a woman aged 25 to 39 in good health and CMV-seropositive. The DNA is TGCGCCAGCAGCCGCGGGACTATTGTACACGAGCAGTACTTC. Translated, this gives CASSRGTIVHEQYF.